The rows below give T cell receptor beta chains drawn from one sample of a study of quantifying T cell responses using KT2 cells. TCRdb reprocessed the UMI-ligation and nested PCR reads via MiXCR and lists one record per CDR3 protein. The sample has approximately 46,000 distinct CDR3 sequences; roughly 12% are singletons. The sequenced material came from PBMCs spiked with cells of the T cell clone KT2. These receptors originate from a human donor. The CDR3 runs from the conserved cysteine through the conserved F or W. D genes are given only for firm matches. Clone size is shown for a subset of rows, as once, few, many or a class of expanded clone.

d_call j_call v_call clone_size cdr3_aa cdr3_nt
- TRBJ2-3 TRBV7-2 - CASSLDWGINTDTQYF TGTGCCAGCAGCTTAGATTGGGGAATTAACACAGATACGCAGTATTTT
- TRBJ2-1 TRBV18 many CASSPKYFPGRTYNEQFF TGTGCCAGCTCACCCAAGTATTTTCCGGGACGGACCTACAATGAGCAGTTCTTC
TRBD2 TRBJ2-7 TRBV2 medium-sized CASSSLAGVYEQYF TGTGCCAGCAGTTCGTTAGCGGGAGTCTACGAGCAGTACTTC
- TRBJ2-1 TRBV6-1 few CASSEEAAGGNEQFF TGTGCCAGCAGTGAAGAAGCCGCAGGGGGGAATGAGCAGTTCTTC
- TRBJ2-1 TRBV2 - CASREVRLSEQFF TGTGCCAGCAGGGAAGTGCGTTTGAGTGAGCAGTTCTTC
TRBD1 TRBJ2-7 TRBV5-1 few CASSSGQGSSYEQYF TGCGCCAGCAGCTCGGGACAGGGGAGCTCCTACGAGCAGTACTTC
TRBD2 TRBJ2-7 TRBV3-1 few CASSFRTSSYEQYF TGTGCCAGCAGCTTCAGGACTAGCAGCTACGAGCAGTACTTC
- TRBJ2-3 TRBV9 - CASSLFGVAGDTQYF TGTGCCAGCAGCCTCTTCGGGGTAGCCGGGGATACGCAGTATTTT
TRBD2 TRBJ2-7 TRBV20-1 many CSARDMLAGVSYEQYF TGCAGTGCTAGAGATATGCTAGCGGGAGTTTCCTACGAGCAGTACTTC
TRBD1 TRBJ1-1 TRBV12-3/TRBV12-4 many CASSTPRGLLSTEAFF TGTGCCAGCAGCACCCCTAGGGGGCTCCTTAGCACTGAAGCTTTCTTT
- TRBJ1-1 TRBV6-5 few CASTLDGVNTEAFF TGTGCCAGCACTTTGGATGGGGTGAACACTGAAGCTTTCTTT
TRBD1 TRBJ1-1 TRBV20-1 - CSARWTGVPYEAFF TGCAGTGCTAGATGGACAGGGGTACCCTATGAAGCTTTCTTT
- TRBJ2-3 TRBV28 few CASSLGGETDTQYF TGTGCCAGCAGTTTGGGAGGAGAAACAGATACGCAGTATTTT
- TRBJ2-1 TRBV4-1 many CASSQVFTAGKHNEQFF TGCGCCAGCAGCCAAGTTTTTACCGCGGGGAAGCACAATGAGCAGTTCTTC
- TRBJ2-7 TRBV4-3 many CASSPQGGSSYEQYF TGCGCCAGCAGTCCTCAAGGGGGGAGCTCCTACGAGCAGTACTTC
TRBD2 TRBJ2-3 TRBV29-1 - CSARGTSGGDADTQYF TGCAGCGCTCGAGGGACTAGCGGGGGGGACGCAGATACGCAGTATTTT
- TRBJ1-6 TRBV12-3/TRBV12-4 - CASSLAGENSPLHF TGTGCCAGCAGTTTAGCGGGGGAGAATTCACCCCTCCACTTT
- TRBJ2-6 TRBV11-2 - CASSHPNLGGVAGANVLTF TGTGCCAGCAGCCACCCCAACCTAGGAGGGGTGGCTGGGGCCAACGTCCTGACTTTC
TRBD1 TRBJ2-3 TRBV6-2/TRBV6-3 many CASSLVRGTGSLSTDTQYF TGTGCCAGCAGTCTTGTCAGGGGGACAGGGTCTCTTTCCACAGATACGCAGTATTTT
TRBD1 TRBJ1-1 TRBV2 - CASSYRGRNTEAFF TGTGCCAGCAGTTACAGGGGACGGAACACTGAAGCTTTCTTT
TRBD1 TRBJ1-1 TRBV7-9 - CASSLASGTGEAFF TGTGCCAGCAGCTTAGCTTCTGGGACAGGCGAAGCTTTCTTT
TRBD2 TRBJ2-2 TRBV6-5 - CASYGSTQLAWDKSGELFF TGTGCCAGCTACGGATCCACTCAACTAGCGTGGGATAAATCCGGGGAGCTGTTTTTT
TRBD1 TRBJ1-5 TRBV20-1 many CSALKQGAKDNQPQHF TGCAGTGCCCTCAAACAGGGGGCGAAGGACAATCAGCCCCAGCATTTT
- TRBJ1-5 TRBV28 - CASSLIGTYSNQPQHF TGTGCCAGCAGTTTGATAGGGACATATAGCAATCAGCCCCAGCATTTT
- TRBJ1-1 TRBV15 few CAAADGVGTEAFF TGTGCCGCCGCCGATGGGGTGGGGACTGAAGCTTTCTTT
- TRBJ2-1 TRBV2 few CASSPQVNEQFF TGTGCCAGCAGTCCCCAGGTCAATGAGCAGTTCTTC
- TRBJ1-6 TRBV18 few CASSPLDRNSPLHF TGTGCCAGCTCACCCTTGGACCGAAATTCACCCCTCCACTTT
TRBD1 TRBJ1-1 TRBV2 few CASRRDRVEEAFF TGTGCCAGCAGGAGAGACAGGGTTGAAGAAGCTTTCTTT
- TRBJ1-5 TRBV2 many CASSAGTSGQPQHF TGTGCCAGCAGTGCAGGGACATCTGGCCAGCCCCAGCATTTT
- TRBJ2-7 TRBV11-2 few CASSLGRTYEQYF TGTGCCAGCAGCTTAGGACGAACCTACGAGCAGTACTTC
- TRBJ2-7 TRBV2 many CASSENEQYF TGTGCCAGCAGTGAGAACGAGCAGTACTTC
- TRBJ1-1 TRBV30 few CASTAGARYTEAFF TGTGCCTCCACAGCCGGGGCCCGGTACACTGAAGCTTTCTTT
TRBD1 TRBJ1-2 TRBV29-1 many CSVEPGQGNGYTF TGCAGCGTTGAACCGGGACAGGGGAATGGCTACACCTTC
- TRBJ2-7 TRBV6-5 many CASSASGVSGEQYF TGTGCCAGCAGTGCCTCAGGGGTAAGCGGCGAGCAGTACTTC
- TRBJ1-1 TRBV5-1 few CASSLGQDTEAFF TGCGCCAGCAGCTTGGGACAGGATACTGAAGCTTTCTTT
- TRBJ1-4 TRBV6-1 few CASTGSAPKVGEKLFF TGTGCCAGCACGGGCAGCGCACCCAAGGTGGGGGAAAAACTGTTTTTT
- TRBJ2-3 TRBV19 - CASSMVAGTDTQYF TGTGCCAGTAGTATGGTAGCGGGCACAGATACGCAGTATTTT
- TRBJ1-3 TRBV20-1 few CSARRDGGNTIYF TGCAGTGCTAGGAGGGACGGTGGAAACACCATATATTTT
TRBD1 TRBJ2-5 TRBV7-2 - CASSPQGAGETQYF TGTGCCAGCAGCCCCCAGGGGGCGGGAGAGACCCAGTACTTC
- TRBJ1-5 TRBV20-1 few CSALQVGGFNQPQHF TGCAGTGCCCTGCAGGTTGGGGGCTTCAATCAGCCCCAGCATTTT
TRBD1 TRBJ1-6 TRBV20-1 few CSAGRDRANSPLHF TGCAGTGCTGGCCGGGACAGGGCTAATTCACCCCTCCACTTT
- TRBJ1-4 TRBV20-1 - CSLTHPNEKLFF TGCAGTCTGACCCACCCTAATGAAAAACTGTTTTTT
- TRBJ2-3 TRBV28 few CASSTTRDVTSTDTQYF TGTGCCAGCAGCACTACCCGGGACGTAACTAGCACAGATACGCAGTATTTT
TRBD1 TRBJ1-6 TRBV11-2 many CASTLQGRYSPLHF TGTGCCAGCACTCTACAGGGGAGGTATTCACCCCTCCACTTT
- TRBJ1-5 TRBV25-1 many CASSARVGIGSNQPQHF TGTGCCAGCAGTGCCCGAGTTGGGATCGGGAGCAATCAGCCCCAGCATTTT
TRBD1 TRBJ2-7 TRBV6-5 many CASSYRGQGVLEQYF TGTGCCAGCAGTTACCGGGGACAGGGAGTCTTGGAGCAGTACTTC
TRBD2 TRBJ2-3 TRBV6-4 many CASSDSLTSDTDTQYF TGTGCCAGCAGTGACTCTTTGACTAGCGACACAGATACGCAGTATTTT
TRBD2 TRBJ2-2 TRBV6-2/TRBV6-3 once CASRMLAGGDTGELFF TGTGCCAGCAGGATGTTGGCGGGAGGGGACACCGGGGAGCTGTTTTTT
TRBD2 TRBJ2-7 TRBV20-1 few CSAREGGVGYEQYF TGCAGTGCTAGAGAGGGGGGGGTCGGCTACGAGCAGTACTTC
- TRBJ2-7 TRBV5-1 - CDSRGGQIAPYEQYF TGCGACAGCAGAGGGGGGCAGATAGCCCCCTACGAGCAGTACTTC
TRBD2 TRBJ2-5 TRBV3-1 few CASSQTSGGGETQYF TGTGCCAGCAGCCAGACTAGCGGGGGCGGAGAGACCCAGTACTTC
TRBD1 TRBJ1-1 TRBV6-5 - CASRGQGQTEAFF TGTGCCAGCAGAGGACAGGGTCAAACTGAAGCTTTCTTT
- TRBJ2-1 TRBV5-6 - CASSPGLGNNEQFF TGTGCCAGCAGCCCCGGACTGGGTAACAATGAGCAGTTCTTC
TRBD2 TRBJ2-3 TRBV7-9 many CASSPYSGITDTQYF TGTGCCAGCAGCCCTTATAGCGGGATCACAGATACGCAGTATTTT
TRBD2 TRBJ2-1 TRBV11-2 - CASSQGTSGYNEQFF TGTGCCAGCAGCCAAGGGACTAGCGGATACAATGAGCAGTTCTTC
- TRBJ1-1 TRBV3-1 - CASSQDRGTEAFF TGTGCCAGCAGCCAAGATCGAGGGACTGAAGCTTTCTTT
- TRBJ1-3 TRBV18 - CASSPSGEDTIYF TGTGCCAGCTCACCATCCGGGGAGGACACCATATATTTT